This T cell receptor beta chain was recorded in a study of CD8+ T cells in alopecia areata. Researchers gathered lesional scalp punch biopsies and peripheral blood from patients with alopecia areata. Trimming shortened V by 3 bases and J by 1 base, and 11 bases separated the two germline ends. The CDR3 length is 15 residues. Germline assignment: CDR1 MNHEY and CDR2 SMNVEV (reference sequence). Following RNA extraction, reverse transcription yielded cDNA that acted as the sequencing template. The assay was immunoSEQ multiplex PCR, and TCRdb's table has in-frame clones only and misses some. The sample lists some 30,000 clones; over 65% were seen once.

The TCR originated in a human donor with alopecia areata. The chain joins TRBV27 to TRBJ2-3; D is undetermined. Sequenced sample: NKG2D-low CD8+ T cells sorted from blood. CDR3 coding DNA: TGTGCCAGCAGTTTTATCGGGCAGGGCACAGATACGCAGTATTTT. As protein: CASSFIGQGTDTQYF.